The clone carrying this TCR beta chain was recorded only once. This sample stems from a study of CDR3 diversity in severe acne. Each CDR3 protein is one row after TCRdb ran MiXCR on the PCR reads. The repertoire holds some 84,000 distinct CDR3 sequences, with 45% to 65% as singletons. Sequenced material: blood. This TCR came from a male donor in good health, without acne.

This CDR3 reads CASSLDGRGDTQYF. As DNA, the CDR3 is TGCGCCAGCAGCTTGGATGGGCGGGGAGATACGCAGTATTTT. This chain uses TRBV5-1 with TRBJ2-3; possible D gene TRBD2, 6 bases. Germline CDR1 SGHRS, CDR2 YFSETQ. The CDR3 is 14 residues long. V lost 0 bases and J lost 5, with 10 bases in between.